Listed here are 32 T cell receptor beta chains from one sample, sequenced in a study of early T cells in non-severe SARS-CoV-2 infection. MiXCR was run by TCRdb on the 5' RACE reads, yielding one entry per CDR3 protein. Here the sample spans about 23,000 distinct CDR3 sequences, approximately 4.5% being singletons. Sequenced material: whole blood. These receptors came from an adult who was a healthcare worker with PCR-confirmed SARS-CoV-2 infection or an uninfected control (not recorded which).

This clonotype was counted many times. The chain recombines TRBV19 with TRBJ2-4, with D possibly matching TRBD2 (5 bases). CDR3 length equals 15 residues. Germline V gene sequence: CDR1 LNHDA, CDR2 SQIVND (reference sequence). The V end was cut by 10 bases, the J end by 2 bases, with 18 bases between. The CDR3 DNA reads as TGTGCCAACAGACTACACCTAGTACCCAAAAACATTCAGTACTTC. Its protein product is CANRLHLVPKNIQYF.

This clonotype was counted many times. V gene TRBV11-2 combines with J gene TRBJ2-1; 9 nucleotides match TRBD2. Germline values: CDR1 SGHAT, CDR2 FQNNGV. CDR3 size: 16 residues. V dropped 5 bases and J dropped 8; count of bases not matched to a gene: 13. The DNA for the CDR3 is TGTGCCAGCAGCCGCCCTCCGGGACTAGCCGCACATGAGCAGTTCTTC. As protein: CASSRPPGLAAHEQFF.

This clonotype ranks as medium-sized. CDR3 protein: CASSLGRTEAFF. CDR3 in DNA: TGTGCCAGCAGCTTAGGTCGGACTGAAGCTTTCTTT. This chain joins TRBV7-8 and TRBJ1-1; D is uncertain. Germline assignment: CDR1 SGHVS and CDR2 FQNEAQ. Trimming pared 1 base from V and 5 bases from J, leaving 5 bases between. This CDR3 has 12 amino acids.

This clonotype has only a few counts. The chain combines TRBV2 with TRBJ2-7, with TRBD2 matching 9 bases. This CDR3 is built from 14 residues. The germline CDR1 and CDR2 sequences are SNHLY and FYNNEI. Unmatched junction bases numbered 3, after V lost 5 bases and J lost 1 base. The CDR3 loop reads CASSFSGGSYEQYF. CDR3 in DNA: TGTGCCAGCAGTTTTAGCGGGGGTTCCTACGAGCAGTACTTC.

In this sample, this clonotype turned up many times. The CDR3 protein is CASSTGGELRETQYF. CDR3 nucleotides: TGTGCCAGCAGTACAGGGGGCGAGTTGCGAGAGACCCAGTACTTC. The chain carries TRBV28 and TRBJ2-5, with 9 positions matching TRBD1. The CDR3 sequence is 15 residues long. Looked up from germline, CDR1 is MDHEN and CDR2 is SYDVKM. V lost 5 bases and J lost 4; bases outside the gene matches: 8.

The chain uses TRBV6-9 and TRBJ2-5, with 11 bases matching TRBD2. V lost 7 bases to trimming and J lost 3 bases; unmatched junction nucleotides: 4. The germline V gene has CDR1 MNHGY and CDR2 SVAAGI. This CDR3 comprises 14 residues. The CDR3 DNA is TGTGCCAGCAATCTAGCGGGGGGAAAAGAGACCCAGTACTTC. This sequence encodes CASNLAGGKETQYF.

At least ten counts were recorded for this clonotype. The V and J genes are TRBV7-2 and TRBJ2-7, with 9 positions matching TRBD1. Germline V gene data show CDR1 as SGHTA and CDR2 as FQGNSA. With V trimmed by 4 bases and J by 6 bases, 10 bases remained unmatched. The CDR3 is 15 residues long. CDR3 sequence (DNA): TGTGCCAGCAGCTCTCCCGGGACAGGGTCTAGCGAGCAGTACTTC. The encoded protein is CASSSPGTGSSEQYF.

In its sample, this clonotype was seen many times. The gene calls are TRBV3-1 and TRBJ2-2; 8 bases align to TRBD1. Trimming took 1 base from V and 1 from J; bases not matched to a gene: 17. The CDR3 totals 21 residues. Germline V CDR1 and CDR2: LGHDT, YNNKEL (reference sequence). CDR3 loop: CASSQGPLRVWGQENTGELFF. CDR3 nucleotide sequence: TGTGCCAGCAGCCAAGGCCCGCTCCGGGTCTGGGGACAGGAGAACACCGGGGAGCTGTTTTTT.

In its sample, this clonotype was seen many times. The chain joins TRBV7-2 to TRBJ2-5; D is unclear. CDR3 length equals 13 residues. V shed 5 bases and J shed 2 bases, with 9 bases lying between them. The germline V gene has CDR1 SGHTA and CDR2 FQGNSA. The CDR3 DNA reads TGTGCCAGCAGCCGTGGCAGACAAGAGACCCAGTACTTC. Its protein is CASSRGRQETQYF. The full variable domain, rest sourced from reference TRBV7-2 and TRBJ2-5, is GAGVSQSPSNKVTEKGKDVELRCDPISGHTALYWYRQSLGQGLEFLIYFQGNSAPDKSGLPSDRFSAERTGGSVSTLTIQRTQQEDSAVYLCASSRGRQETQYFGPGTRLLVL.

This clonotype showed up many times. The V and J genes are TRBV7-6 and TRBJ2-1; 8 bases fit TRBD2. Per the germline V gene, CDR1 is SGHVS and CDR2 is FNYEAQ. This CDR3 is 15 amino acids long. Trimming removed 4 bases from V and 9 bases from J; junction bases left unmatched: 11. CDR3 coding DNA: TGTGCCAGCAGCTCCATCAGGACTAGCATGGCTGAGCAGTTCTTC. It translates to CASSSIRTSMAEQFF. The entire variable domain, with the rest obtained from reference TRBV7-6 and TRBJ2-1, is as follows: GAGVSQSPRYKVTKRGQDVALRCDPISGHVSLYWYRQALGQGPEFLTYFNYEAQQDKSGLPNDRFSAERPEGSISTLTIQRTEQRDSAMYRCASSSIRTSMAEQFFGPGTRLTVL.

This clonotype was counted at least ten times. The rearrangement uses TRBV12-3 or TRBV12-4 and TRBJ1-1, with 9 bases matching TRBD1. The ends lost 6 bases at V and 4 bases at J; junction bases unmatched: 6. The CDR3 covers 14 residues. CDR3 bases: TGTGCCAGCAGGGTCCGGGACAGGGCCACTGAAGCTTTCTTT. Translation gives CASRVRDRATEAFF.

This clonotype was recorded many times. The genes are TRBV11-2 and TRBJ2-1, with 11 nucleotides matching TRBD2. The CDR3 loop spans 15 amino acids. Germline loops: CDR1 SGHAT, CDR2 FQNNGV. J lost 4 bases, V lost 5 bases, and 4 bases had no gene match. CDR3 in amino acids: CASSKGTSGYNEQFF. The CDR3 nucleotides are TGTGCCAGCAGCAAAGGGACTAGCGGTTACAATGAGCAGTTCTTC.

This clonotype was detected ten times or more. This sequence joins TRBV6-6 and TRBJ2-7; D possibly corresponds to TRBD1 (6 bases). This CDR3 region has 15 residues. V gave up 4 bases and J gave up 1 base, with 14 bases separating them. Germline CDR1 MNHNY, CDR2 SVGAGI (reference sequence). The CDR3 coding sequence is TGTGCCAGCAGTTCCAGGGGAAGGGGTTCCTACGAGCAGTACTTC. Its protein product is CASSSRGRGSYEQYF.

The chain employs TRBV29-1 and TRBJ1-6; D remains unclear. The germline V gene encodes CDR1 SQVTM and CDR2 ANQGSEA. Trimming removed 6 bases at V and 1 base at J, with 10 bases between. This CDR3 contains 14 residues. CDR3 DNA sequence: TGCAGCGTCCCGAAACTTTCCTATAATTCACCCCTCCACTTT. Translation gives CSVPKLSYNSPLHF.

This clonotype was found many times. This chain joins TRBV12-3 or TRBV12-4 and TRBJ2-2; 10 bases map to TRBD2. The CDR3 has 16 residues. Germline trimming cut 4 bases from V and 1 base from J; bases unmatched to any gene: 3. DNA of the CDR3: TGTGCCAGCAGTTCGGGACTAGCGAGGAACACCGGGGAGCTGTTTTTT. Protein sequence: CASSSGLARNTGELFF.

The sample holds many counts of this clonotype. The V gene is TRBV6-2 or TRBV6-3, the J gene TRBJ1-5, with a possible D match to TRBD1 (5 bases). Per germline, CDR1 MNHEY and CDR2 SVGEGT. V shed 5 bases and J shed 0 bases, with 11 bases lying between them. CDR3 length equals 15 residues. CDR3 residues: CASSDREPSNQPQHF. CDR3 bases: TGTGCCAGCAGTGACAGAGAACCTAGCAATCAGCCCCAGCATTTT.

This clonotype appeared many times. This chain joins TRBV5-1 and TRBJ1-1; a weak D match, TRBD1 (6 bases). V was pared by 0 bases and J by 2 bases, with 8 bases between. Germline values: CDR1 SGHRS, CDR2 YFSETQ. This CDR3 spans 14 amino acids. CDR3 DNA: TGCGCCAGCAGCTTGGACAGGGTAAACACTGAAGCTTTCTTT. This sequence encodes CASSLDRVNTEAFF.

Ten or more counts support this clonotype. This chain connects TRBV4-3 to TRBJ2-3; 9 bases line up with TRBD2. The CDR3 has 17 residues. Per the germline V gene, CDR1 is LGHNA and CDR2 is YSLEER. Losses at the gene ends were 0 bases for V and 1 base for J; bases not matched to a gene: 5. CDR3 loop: CASSQDASGDRTDTQYF. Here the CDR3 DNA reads TGCGCCAGCAGCCAAGATGCTAGCGGGGACCGCACAGATACGCAGTATTTT.

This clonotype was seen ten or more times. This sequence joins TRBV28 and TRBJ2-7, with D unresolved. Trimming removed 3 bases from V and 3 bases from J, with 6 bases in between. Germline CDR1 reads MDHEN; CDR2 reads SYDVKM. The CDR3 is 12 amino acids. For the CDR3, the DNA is TGTGCCAGCAGTTTCCCCCGCTACGAGCAGTACTTC. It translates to CASSFPRYEQYF.

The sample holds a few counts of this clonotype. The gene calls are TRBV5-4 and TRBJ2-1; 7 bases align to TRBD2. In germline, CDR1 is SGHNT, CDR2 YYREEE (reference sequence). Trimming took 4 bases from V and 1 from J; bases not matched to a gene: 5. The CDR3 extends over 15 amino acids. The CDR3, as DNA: TGTGCCAGCAGCCCGGGGGGTTATTCCTACAATGAGCAGTTCTTC. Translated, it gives CASSPGGYSYNEQFF. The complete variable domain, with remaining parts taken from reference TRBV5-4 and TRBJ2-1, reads ETGVTQSPTHLIKTRGQQVTLRCSSQSGHNTVSWYQQALGQGPQFIFQYYREEENGRGNFPPRFSGLQFPNYSSELNVNALELDDSALYLCASSPGGYSYNEQFFGPGTRLTVL.

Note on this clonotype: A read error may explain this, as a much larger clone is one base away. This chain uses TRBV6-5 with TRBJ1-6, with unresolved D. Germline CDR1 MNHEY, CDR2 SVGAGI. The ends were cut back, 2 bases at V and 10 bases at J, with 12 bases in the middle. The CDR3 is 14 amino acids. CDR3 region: CASSYLGIRSPLHF. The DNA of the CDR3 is TGTGCCAGCAGTTACCTAGGGATCCGGTCACCCCTCCACTTT.

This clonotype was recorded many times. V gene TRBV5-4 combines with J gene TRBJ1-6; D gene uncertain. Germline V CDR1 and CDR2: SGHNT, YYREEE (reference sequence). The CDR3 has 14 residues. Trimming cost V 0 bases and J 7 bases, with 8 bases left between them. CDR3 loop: CASSLETINSPLHF. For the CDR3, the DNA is TGTGCCAGCAGCTTGGAAACGATAAATTCACCCCTCCACTTT.

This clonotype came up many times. The CDR3 loop is CASSLVSTSDETQYF. DNA of the CDR3: TGTGCCAGCAGCTTGGTCTCGACTTCGGATGAGACCCAGTACTTC. The rearrangement links TRBV5-6 to TRBJ2-5; D is unresolved. The germline V gene has CDR1 SGHDT and CDR2 YYEEEE. This CDR3 contains 15 residues. V lost 0 bases to trimming and J lost 5 bases, with 14 bases between them.

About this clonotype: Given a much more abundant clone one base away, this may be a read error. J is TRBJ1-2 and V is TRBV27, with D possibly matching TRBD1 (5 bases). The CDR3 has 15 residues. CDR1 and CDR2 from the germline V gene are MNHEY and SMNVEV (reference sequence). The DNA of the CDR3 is TGTGCCAGCAGTTATAGACAGACGTCTGGGTATGACTACACCTTC. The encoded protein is CASSYRQTSGYDYTF.

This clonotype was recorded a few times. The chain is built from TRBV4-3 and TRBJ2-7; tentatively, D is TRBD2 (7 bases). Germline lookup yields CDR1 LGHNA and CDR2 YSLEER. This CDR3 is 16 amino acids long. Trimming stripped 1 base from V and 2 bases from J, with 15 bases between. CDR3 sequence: CASSQVSGGATYEQYF. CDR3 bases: TGCGCCAGCAGCCAAGTTTCGGGGGGCGCCACCTACGAGCAGTACTTC.

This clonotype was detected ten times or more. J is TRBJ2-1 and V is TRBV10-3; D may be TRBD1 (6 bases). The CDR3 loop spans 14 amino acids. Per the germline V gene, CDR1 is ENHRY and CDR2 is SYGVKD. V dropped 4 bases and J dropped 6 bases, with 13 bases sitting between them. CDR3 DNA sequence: TGTGCCATCAGTGCTGGGGGCAACTTCAATGAGCAGTTCTTC. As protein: CAISAGGNFNEQFF.

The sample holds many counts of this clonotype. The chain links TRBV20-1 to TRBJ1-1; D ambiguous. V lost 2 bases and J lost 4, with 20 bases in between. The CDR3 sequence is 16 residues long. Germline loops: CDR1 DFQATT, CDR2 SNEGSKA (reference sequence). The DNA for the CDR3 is TGCAGTGCTAGATCAGAAATATCCCTCCTGGGCACTGAAGCTTTCTTT. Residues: CSARSEISLLGTEAFF.

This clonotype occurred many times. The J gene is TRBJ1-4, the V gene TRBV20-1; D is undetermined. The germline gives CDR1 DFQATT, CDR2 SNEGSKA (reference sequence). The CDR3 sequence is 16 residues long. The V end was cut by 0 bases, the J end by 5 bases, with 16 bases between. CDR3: CSAREGVLVSNEKLFF. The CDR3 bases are TGCAGTGCTAGAGAGGGCGTTTTGGTGTCAAATGAAAAACTGTTTTTT.

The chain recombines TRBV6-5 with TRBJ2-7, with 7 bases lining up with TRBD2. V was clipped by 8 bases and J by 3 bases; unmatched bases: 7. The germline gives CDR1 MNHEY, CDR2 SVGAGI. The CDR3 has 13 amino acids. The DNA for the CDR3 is TGTGCCAGCGCGGCCGGGACTAACTACGAGCAGTACTTC. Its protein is CASAAGTNYEQYF.

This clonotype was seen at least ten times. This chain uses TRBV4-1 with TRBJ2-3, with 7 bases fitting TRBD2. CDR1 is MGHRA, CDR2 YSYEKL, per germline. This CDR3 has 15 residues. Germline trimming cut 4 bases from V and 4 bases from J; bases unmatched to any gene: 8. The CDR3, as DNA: TGCGCCAGCAGCCGAGGTACGGGGGGACCAGATACGCAGTATTTT. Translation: CASSRGTGGPDTQYF.

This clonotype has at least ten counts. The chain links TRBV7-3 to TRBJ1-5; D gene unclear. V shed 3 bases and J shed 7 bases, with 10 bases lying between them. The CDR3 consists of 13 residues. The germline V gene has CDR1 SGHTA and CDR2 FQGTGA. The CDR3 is CASSFQLEQPQHF. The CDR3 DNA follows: TGTGCCAGCAGCTTTCAACTGGAACAGCCCCAGCATTTT.

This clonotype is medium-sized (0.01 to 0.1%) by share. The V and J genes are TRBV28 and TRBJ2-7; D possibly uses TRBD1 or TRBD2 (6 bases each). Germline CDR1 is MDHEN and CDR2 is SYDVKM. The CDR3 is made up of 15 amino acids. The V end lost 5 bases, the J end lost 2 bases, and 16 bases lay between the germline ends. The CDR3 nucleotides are TGTGCCAGCAGTCCCTCCGGGGGCTGGACCTACGAGCAGTACTTC. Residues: CASSPSGGWTYEQYF.